In its sample, the clone carrying this T cell receptor beta chain was seen a few times. Extracted from the samples, RNA was reverse transcribed into cDNA to serve as the sequencing template. Only in-frame clones appear in the TCRdb table, and some are missing; sequencing was by immunoSEQ multiplex PCR. This table has 160,000 or so clones, 50% to 65% appearing once. Trimming stripped 0 bases from V and 0 bases from J, with 12 bases between. The CDR3 loop spans 17 amino acids. In germline, CDR1 is MGHRA, CDR2 YSYEKL. This record belongs to a study of CD8+ T cells in alopecia areata. The TCR originated in a human donor with alopecia areata. The starting material was CD8+ T cells sorted from blood, obtained at week 0. The genes are TRBV4-1 and TRBJ2-1; D remains ambiguous. Written as DNA, the CDR3 is TGCGCCAGCAGCCAAGATTCAGAGGTAACCTCCTACAATGAGCAGTTCTTC. It specifies CASSQDSEVTSYNEQFF.